A selection of T cell receptor beta chains follows, all from one sample in a study of T cell responses to AZD1222 COVID-19 vaccine. The method was immunoSEQ multiplex PCR; TCRdb's version includes in-frame clones alone and lacks a portion of them. The data show 200,000 to 300,000 clones, 85% to 95% seen once. The material was peripheral blood, obtained on day 0 of AZD1222 vaccination. Source of these receptors: an adult in good health. Both conserved end residues are part of each CDR3. Fields, in order: D gene, J gene, V gene, clone size, CDR3 DNA, CDR3 protein. A D gene is named only where the DNA matches it firmly. Clone size is given for some rows only: seen once, a few or many times, or a class if the clone is expanded.

d_call: NA; j_call: TRBJ1-5; v_call: TRBV28; clone_size: NA; cdr3_nt: TGTGCCAGCAGTTTATGGACGGGCAACCAGCCCCAGCATTTT; cdr3_aa: CASSLWTGNQPQHF
d_call: NA; j_call: TRBJ1-3; v_call: TRBV6-5; clone_size: NA; cdr3_nt: TGTGCCAGCAGCCCCACTTGGCTCTCTGGAAACACCATATATTTT; cdr3_aa: CASSPTWLSGNTIYF
d_call: NA; j_call: TRBJ2-7; v_call: TRBV27; clone_size: once; cdr3_nt: TGTGCCAGCAGTTTTTCGGTAGGGCCCTACGAGCAGTACTTC; cdr3_aa: CASSFSVGPYEQYF
d_call: TRBD1; j_call: TRBJ1-3; v_call: TRBV3-1/TRBV3-2; clone_size: NA; cdr3_nt: TGTGCCAGCAGCCCTAACGACAGGGTACCAGGAAACACCATATATTTT; cdr3_aa: CASSPNDRVPGNTIYF
d_call: TRBD2; j_call: TRBJ2-3; v_call: TRBV5-6; clone_size: NA; cdr3_nt: TGTGCCAGCAGCTTAGTGGCAGCGGGGGGGCAGAGGTATTTT; cdr3_aa: CASSLVAAGGQRYF
d_call: NA; j_call: TRBJ2-3; v_call: TRBV5-1; clone_size: NA; cdr3_nt: TGCGCCAGCAGCTTGGGGCAGTCTGTCACAGATACGCAGTATTTT; cdr3_aa: CASSLGQSVTDTQYF
d_call: NA; j_call: TRBJ2-3; v_call: TRBV28; clone_size: NA; cdr3_nt: TGTGCCAGCAGCATACCGGGACACCGAAAGGGTACGCAGTATTTT; cdr3_aa: CASSIPGHRKGTQYF
d_call: NA; j_call: TRBJ1-6; v_call: TRBV21-1; clone_size: NA; cdr3_nt: TGTGCCAGCAGCAAAGAAGAGTTAAGACAGCTTAATTCACCCCTCCACTTT; cdr3_aa: CASSKEELRQLNSPLHF
d_call: NA; j_call: TRBJ1-1; v_call: TRBV19; clone_size: NA; cdr3_nt: TGTGCCAGTAGCCAGACTGTGATAAGGGACACTGAAGCTTTCTTT; cdr3_aa: CASSQTVIRDTEAFF
d_call: NA; j_call: TRBJ1-1; v_call: TRBV7-9; clone_size: NA; cdr3_nt: TGTGCCAGCAGCTTACAGGAGAACACTGAAGCTTTCTTT; cdr3_aa: CASSLQENTEAFF
d_call: NA; j_call: TRBJ1-1; v_call: TRBV25-1; clone_size: NA; cdr3_nt: TGTGCCAGCAGTGATCGCGGGAACACTGAAGCTTTCTTT; cdr3_aa: CASSDRGNTEAFF
d_call: TRBD2; j_call: TRBJ2-7; v_call: TRBV5-1; clone_size: NA; cdr3_nt: TGCGCCAGCAGCTGGACTAGCGGGTACGAGCAGTACTTC; cdr3_aa: CASSWTSGYEQYF
d_call: NA; j_call: TRBJ1-4; v_call: TRBV6-5; clone_size: few; cdr3_nt: TGTGCCAGCAGTAATACGGGATCCTGGATCGAAAAACTGTTTTTT; cdr3_aa: CASSNTGSWIEKLFF
d_call: NA; j_call: TRBJ1-1; v_call: TRBV19; clone_size: NA; cdr3_nt: TGTGCCAGTAGTATAGGGGCGAACACTGAAGCTTTCTTT; cdr3_aa: CASSIGANTEAFF
d_call: TRBD2; j_call: TRBJ2-3; v_call: TRBV5-1; clone_size: NA; cdr3_nt: TGCGCCAGCAGCTTACTAGCGGGAACAGATACGCAGTATTTT; cdr3_aa: CASSLLAGTDTQYF
d_call: TRBD1; j_call: TRBJ1-1; v_call: TRBV7-9; clone_size: NA; cdr3_nt: TGTGCCAGCAGCCTTGCCGGGACAGGGTCGGACACTGAAGCTTTCTTT; cdr3_aa: CASSLAGTGSDTEAFF
d_call: NA; j_call: TRBJ1-4; v_call: TRBV7-9; clone_size: NA; cdr3_nt: TGTGCCAGCAGCTTAGACAGGTTTAATGAAAAACTGTTTTTT; cdr3_aa: CASSLDRFNEKLFF
d_call: NA; j_call: TRBJ1-5; v_call: TRBV6-1; clone_size: NA; cdr3_nt: TGTGCCAGCAGTGAAGGTACAGGGACGAATCAGCCCCAGCATTTT; cdr3_aa: CASSEGTGTNQPQHF
d_call: TRBD1; j_call: TRBJ1-2; v_call: TRBV6-5; clone_size: NA; cdr3_nt: TGTGCCAGCAGTTACTCCCGACAGGGCCATGGCTACACCTTC; cdr3_aa: CASSYSRQGHGYTF
d_call: NA; j_call: TRBJ1-2; v_call: TRBV2; clone_size: once; cdr3_nt: TGTGCCAGCATCCCGTACGGTAACTATGGCTACACCTTC; cdr3_aa: CASIPYGNYGYTF